This T cell receptor (beta chain) was recorded in a study of blood T cells in healthy people across ages. Study results and limitations: Estimated diversity that came from one million T cells was considered an underestimate.

About this clonotype: What it binds is unknown.

Germline V gene lookup returns CDR1 SGHTA and CDR2 FQGNSA. V dropped 3 bases and J dropped 7 bases, with 10 bases sitting between them. This CDR3 region has 14 residues. A J-beta primer mix and a sample-barcoded 5' primer were used in a second PCR of roughly 6 to 12 cycles. TCRdb re-analysed the 5' RACE reads in MiXCR, keeping a single row per CDR3 protein. The repertoire consists of around 1.1 million distinct CDR3 sequences, with about two fifths occurring once and the leading ten covering approximately 14%. J is TRBJ1-6 and V is TRBV7-2; D remains unclear. Sequencing was done on a sample of blood. The clonotype comes from a man younger than 30 in good health. CDR3 bases: TGTGCCAGCAGCTTTTTTTCGTTCAATTCACCCCTCCACTTT. Its protein is CASSFFSFNSPLHF.